This entry describes one TCR beta chain. Its target is not known. The data are from a study of blood T cells in healthy people across ages. A minimum of 6 micrograms of total RNA was extracted per sample. Study-wide points: There was no known CMV status for donors, so expanded clonotype changes were possibly confounded. Strong correlation was found linking TCR beta diversity to naive T cell percentage.

The V and J ends lost 2 bases and 11 bases respectively, with 14 bases between them. Germline-derived CDR1 and CDR2 are MDHEN and SYDVKM. The CDR3 extends over 13 amino acids. A second about 7 to 11 cycle PCR used barcoded and J-beta primers. TCRdb fed the 5' RACE reads into MiXCR, producing one record per CDR3 protein. The sample lists some 1,500,000 distinct CDR3 sequences; approximately 39% were seen once. Sequencing was carried out using blood. This sequence joins TRBV28 and TRBJ2-3, with D maybe TRBD1 (5 bases). This clonotype was obtained from a woman aged 18-29 years in good health. CDR3 in DNA: TGTGCCAGCAGTTTAAGGACATTTTTTAAGCAGTATTTT. Translation: CASSLRTFFKQYF.